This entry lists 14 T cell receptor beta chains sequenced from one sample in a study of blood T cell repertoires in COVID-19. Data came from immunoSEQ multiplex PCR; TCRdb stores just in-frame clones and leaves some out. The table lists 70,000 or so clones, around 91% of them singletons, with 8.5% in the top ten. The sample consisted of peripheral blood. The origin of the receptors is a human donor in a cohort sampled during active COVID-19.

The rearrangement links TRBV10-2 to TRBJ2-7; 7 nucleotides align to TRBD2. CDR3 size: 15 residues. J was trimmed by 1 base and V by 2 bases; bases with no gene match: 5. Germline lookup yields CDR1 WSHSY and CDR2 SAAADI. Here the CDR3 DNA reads TGCGCCAGCAGTGAGGGGGGGGTACCATCCTACGAGCAGTACTTC. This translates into CASSEGGVPSYEQYF.

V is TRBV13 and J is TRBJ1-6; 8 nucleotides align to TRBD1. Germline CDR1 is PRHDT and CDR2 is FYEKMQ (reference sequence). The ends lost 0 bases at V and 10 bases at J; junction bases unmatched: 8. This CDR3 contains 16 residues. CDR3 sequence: CASSLGDRGVKSPLHF. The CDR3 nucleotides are TGTGCCAGCAGCTTAGGCGACAGGGGCGTAAAATCACCCCTCCACTTT.

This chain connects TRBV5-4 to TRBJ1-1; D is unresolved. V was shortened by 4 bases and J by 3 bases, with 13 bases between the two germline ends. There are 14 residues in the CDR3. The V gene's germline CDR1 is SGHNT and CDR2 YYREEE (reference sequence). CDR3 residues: CASSLRGKHTEAFF. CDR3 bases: TGTGCCAGCAGCCTGAGAGGGAAGCACACTGAAGCTTTCTTT.

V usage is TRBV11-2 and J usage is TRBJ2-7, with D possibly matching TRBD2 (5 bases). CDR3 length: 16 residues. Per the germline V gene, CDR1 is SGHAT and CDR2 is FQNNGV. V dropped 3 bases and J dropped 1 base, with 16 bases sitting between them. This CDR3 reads CASSFERRGLSYEQYF. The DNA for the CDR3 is TGTGCCAGCAGCTTTGAGCGCCGCGGGTTGTCCTACGAGCAGTACTTC.

In DNA form, the CDR3 reads TGTGCCAGCAGCTCTACCTATCGACAGGGACTTAATGAAAAACTGTTTTTT. It encodes CASSSTYRQGLNEKLFF. The chain joins TRBV5-6 to TRBJ1-4, with TRBD1 matching over 7 bases. Losses at the gene ends were 3 bases for V and 4 bases for J; bases not matched to a gene: 12. The CDR3 sequence is 17 residues long. Germline V CDR1 and CDR2: SGHDT, YYEEEE.

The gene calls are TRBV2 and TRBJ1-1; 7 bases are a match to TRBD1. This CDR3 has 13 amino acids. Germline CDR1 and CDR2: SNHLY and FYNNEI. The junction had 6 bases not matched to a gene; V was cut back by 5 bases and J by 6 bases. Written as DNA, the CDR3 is TGTGCCAGCAGTACGGACAGGTTCCCTGAAGCTTTCTTT. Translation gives CASSTDRFPEAFF.

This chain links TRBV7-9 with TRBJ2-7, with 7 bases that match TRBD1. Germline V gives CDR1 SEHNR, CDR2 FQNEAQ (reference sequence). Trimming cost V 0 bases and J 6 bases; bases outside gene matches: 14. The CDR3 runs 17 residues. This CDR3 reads CASSLAGTVHATREQYF. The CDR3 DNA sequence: TGTGCCAGCAGCTTAGCGGGGACAGTTCATGCGACCCGCGAGCAGTACTTC.

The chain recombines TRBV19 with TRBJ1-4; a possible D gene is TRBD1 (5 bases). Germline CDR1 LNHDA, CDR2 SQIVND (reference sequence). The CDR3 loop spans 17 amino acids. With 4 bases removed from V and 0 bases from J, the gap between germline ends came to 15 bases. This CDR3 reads CASSTPTAVATNEKLFF. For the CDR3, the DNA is TGTGCCAGTAGTACGCCGACAGCCGTTGCAACTAATGAAAAACTGTTTTTT.

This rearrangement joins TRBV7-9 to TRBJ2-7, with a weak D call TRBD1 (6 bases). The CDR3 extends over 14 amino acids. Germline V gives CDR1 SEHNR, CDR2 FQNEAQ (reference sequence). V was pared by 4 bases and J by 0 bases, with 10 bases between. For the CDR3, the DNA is TGTGCCAGCAGCTCTCAGGGGTACTCCTACGAGCAGTACTTC. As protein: CASSSQGYSYEQYF.

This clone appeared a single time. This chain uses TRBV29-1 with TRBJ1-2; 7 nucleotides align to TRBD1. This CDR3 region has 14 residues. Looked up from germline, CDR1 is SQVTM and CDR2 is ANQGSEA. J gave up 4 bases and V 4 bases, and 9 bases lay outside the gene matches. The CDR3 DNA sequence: TGCAGCGTTGGTCGGACAGGATGGGGCTATGGCTACACCTTC. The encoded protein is CSVGRTGWGYGYTF. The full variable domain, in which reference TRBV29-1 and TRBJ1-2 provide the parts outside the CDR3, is SAVISQKPSRDICQRGTSLTIQCQVDSQVTMMFWYRQQPGQSLTLIATANQGSEATYESGFVIDKFPISRPNLTFSTLTVSNMSPEDSSIYLCSVGRTGWGYGYTFGSGTRLTVV.

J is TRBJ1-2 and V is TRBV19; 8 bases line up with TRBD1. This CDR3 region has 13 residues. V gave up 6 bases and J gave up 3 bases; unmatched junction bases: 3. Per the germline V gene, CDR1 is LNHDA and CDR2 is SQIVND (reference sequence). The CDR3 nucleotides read TGTGCCAGTAGACCGACAGGGGACTATGGCTACACCTTC. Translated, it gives CASRPTGDYGYTF.

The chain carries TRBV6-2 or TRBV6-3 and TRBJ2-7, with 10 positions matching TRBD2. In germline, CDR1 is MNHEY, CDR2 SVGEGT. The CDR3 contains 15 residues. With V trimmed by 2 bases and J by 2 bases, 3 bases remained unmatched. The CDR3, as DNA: TGTGCCAGCAGTTACGGACTAGCGGAGGCCTACGAGCAGTACTTC. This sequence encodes CASSYGLAEAYEQYF.

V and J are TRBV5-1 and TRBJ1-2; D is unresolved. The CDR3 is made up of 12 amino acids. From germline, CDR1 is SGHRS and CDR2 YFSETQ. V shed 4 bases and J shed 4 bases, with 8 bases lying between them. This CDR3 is CASSPGSYGYTF. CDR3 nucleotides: TGCGCCAGCAGCCCGGGGTCCTATGGCTACACCTTC.

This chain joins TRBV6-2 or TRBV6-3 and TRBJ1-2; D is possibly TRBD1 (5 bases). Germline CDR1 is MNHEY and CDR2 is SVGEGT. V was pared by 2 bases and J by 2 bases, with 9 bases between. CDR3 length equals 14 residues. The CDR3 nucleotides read TGTGCCAGCAGTTACGTGGGGCTAAACTATGGCTACACCTTC. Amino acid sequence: CASSYVGLNYGYTF.